Listed below are T cell receptor beta chains from one sample, sequenced in a study of cytotoxic CD8 clonotypes in ibrutinib-treated CLL. Some clones are missing from TCRdb's copy, which holds only in-frame ones; the method was immunoSEQ multiplex PCR. The sample comprises more than 200,000 clones, 65% to 80% of which are singletons, and about 6.4% rests with the top ten. The sequences come from PBMCs, collected after 12 months of ibrutinib treatment. The receptors here all came from a human donor with chronic lymphocytic leukemia. Each CDR3 is given without its conserved first and last residue.

>TRBV30
AWREPGTALFYGYT
>TRBV15
ATQIGVQGEKLF
>TRBV2
ASSEKDRGGTQY
>TRBV20-1
SASRSDGYT
>TRBV5-1
ASSFDREIRYGYT
>TRBV18
ASSPGLAEREETQY
>TRBV18
ASSGTGEEKLF
>TRBV6-5
ASSYDQGTEAF
>TRBV4-3
ASSQDLGPGVLNTEAF
>TRBV2
ASTTGLRITEKLF
>TRBV28
ASSLYGQGGQGWDTEAF
>TRBV28
ASTGQGDRTSGRITHEQY
>TRBV28
ASSFGPLGRDGYT
>TRBV30
AWSRTVTEAF
>TRBV5-1
ASSPQGHPGNYGYT
>TRBV7-9
ASSSPGPNYGYT
>TRBV30
AWSVGVRVEYEQY
>TRBV7-2
ASSLVGGNEAF
>TRBV5-5
ASSLTASYEQY
>TRBV15
ATRPRLAGTDTQY
>TRBV2
ASNSLGLPSDNEQF
>TRBV5-1
ASSLGDTDTQY
>TRBV25-1
ASSPRLANWKETQY
>TRBV30
AWSLRGTFYEQY
>TRBV5-1
ASSTNRGWDEKLF
>TRBV5-1
ASSFRSSYEQY
>TRBV4-1
ASGPGNEQY
>TRBV7-8
ASSEYRGGFEQY
>TRBV6-4
ASREGTLHTDTQY
>TRBV5-1
ASSLATDFYGYT
>TRBV7-2
ASSLKLSILAGASGELF
>TRBV6-6
ASGSNQPQH
>TRBV27
ASSLSARSGYT
>TRBV11-2
ASSPRLAGPITQY
>TRBV6-4
ASRDRGRLGSNQPQH
>TRBV25-1
ASSEARVTDTQY